A few counts support the clone carrying this TCR beta chain. Its target is unknown. An Oncomine TCR Beta short-read assay was used to sequence the DNA from cultured CD4+ T cells. TCRdb re-called the PCR reads with MiXCR, one entry per CDR3 protein. The table includes approximately 21,000 distinct CDR3 sequences, under 65% detected once. The entry originates in a study of vaccination and CD4 T cells after COVID-19. Indicated treatment: approximately 10-day PBMC culture with coronavirus spike peptide pools or control peptides (ViraFEST assay). Trimming removed 5 bases from V and 7 bases from J, with 12 bases in between. The CDR3 sequence is 11 residues long. In germline, CDR1 is DFQATT, CDR2 SNEGSKA (reference sequence).

The receptor was derived from a human donor who had recovered from COVID-19. Sequences were derived from CD4+ T cells from blood, cultured in vitro, sampled after SARS-CoV-2 vaccination. The chain couples TRBV20-1 to TRBJ2-7; D remains unclear. For the CDR3, the DNA is TGCAGTGCTGCATCTTTAGTGGAGCAGTACTTC. Translated: CSAASLVEQYF.